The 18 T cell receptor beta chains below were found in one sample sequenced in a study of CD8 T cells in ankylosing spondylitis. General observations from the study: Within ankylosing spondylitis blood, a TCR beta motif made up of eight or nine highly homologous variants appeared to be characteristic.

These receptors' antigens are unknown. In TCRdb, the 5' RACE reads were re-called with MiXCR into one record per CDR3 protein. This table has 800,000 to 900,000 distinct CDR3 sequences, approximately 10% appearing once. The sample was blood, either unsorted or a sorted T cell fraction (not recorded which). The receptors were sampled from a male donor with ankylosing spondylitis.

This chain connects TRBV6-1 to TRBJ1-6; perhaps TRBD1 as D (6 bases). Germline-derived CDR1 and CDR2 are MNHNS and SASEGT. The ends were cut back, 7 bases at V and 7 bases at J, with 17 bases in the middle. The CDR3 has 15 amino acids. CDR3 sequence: CASTKKQGGNSPLHF. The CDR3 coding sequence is TGTGCCAGCACAAAAAAACAGGGTGGCAATTCACCCCTCCACTTT.

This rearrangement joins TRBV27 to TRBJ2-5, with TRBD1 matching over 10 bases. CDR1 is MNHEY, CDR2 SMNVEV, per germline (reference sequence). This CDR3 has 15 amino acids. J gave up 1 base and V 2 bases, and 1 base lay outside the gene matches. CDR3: CASSLGTGVQETQYF. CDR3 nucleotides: TGTGCCAGCAGTTTAGGGACAGGGGTCCAAGAGACCCAGTACTTC.

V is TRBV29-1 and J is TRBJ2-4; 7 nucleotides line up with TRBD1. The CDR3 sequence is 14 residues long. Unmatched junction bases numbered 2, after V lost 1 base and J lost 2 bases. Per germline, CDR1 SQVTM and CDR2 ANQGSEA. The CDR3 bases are TGCAGCGTTGAAGCACAGGGGACCAAAAACATTCAGTACTTC. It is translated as CSVEAQGTKNIQYF.

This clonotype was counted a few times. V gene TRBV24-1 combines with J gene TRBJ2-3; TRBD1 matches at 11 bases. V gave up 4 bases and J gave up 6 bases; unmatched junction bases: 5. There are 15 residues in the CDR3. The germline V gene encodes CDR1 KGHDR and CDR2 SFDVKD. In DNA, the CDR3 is TGTGCCACCAGTGAACCCGGACAGGGGGCCGATACGCAGTATTTT. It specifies CATSEPGQGADTQYF.

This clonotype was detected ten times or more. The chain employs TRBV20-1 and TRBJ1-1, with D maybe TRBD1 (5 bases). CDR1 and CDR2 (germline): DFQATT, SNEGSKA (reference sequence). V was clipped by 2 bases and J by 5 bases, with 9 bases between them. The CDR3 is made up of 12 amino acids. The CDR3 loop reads CSARRGGTEAFF. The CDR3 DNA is TGCAGTGCTAGACGCGGGGGAACTGAAGCTTTCTTT.

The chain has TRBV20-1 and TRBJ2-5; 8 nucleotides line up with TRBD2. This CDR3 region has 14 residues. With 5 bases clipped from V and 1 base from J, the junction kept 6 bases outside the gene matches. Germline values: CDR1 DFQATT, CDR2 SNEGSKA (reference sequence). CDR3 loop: CSAVTGTSQETQYF. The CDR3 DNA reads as TGCAGTGCTGTTACTGGGACTAGCCAAGAGACCCAGTACTTC.

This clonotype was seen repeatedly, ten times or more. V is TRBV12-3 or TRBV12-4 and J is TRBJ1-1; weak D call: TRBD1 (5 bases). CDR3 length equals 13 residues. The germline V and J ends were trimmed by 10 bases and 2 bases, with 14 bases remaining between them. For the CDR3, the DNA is TGTGCCACCACGACAGTTTTTAACACTGAAGCTTTCTTT. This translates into CATTTVFNTEAFF.

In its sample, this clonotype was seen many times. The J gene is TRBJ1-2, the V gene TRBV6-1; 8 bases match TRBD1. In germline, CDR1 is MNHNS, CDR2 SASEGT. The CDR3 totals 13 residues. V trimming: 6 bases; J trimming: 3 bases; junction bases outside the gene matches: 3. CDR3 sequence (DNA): TGTGCCAGCAGGCCGGACAGGGACTATGGCTACACCTTC. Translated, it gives CASRPDRDYGYTF.

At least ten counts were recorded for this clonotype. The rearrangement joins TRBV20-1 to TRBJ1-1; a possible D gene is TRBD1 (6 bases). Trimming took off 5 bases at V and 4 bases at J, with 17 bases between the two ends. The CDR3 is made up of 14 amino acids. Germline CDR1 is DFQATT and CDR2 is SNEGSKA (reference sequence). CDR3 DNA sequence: TGCAGTGCTCGAAGGGGGGGCCTCAGCACTGAAGCTTTCTTT. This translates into CSARRGGLSTEAFF.

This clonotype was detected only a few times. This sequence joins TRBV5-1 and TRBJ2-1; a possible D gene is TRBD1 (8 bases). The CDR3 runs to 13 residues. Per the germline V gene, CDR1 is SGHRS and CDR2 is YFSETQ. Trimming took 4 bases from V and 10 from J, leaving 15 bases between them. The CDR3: CASSTGGAGEQFF. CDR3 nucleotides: TGCGCCAGCAGCACAGGGGGGGCAGGAGAGCAGTTCTTC.

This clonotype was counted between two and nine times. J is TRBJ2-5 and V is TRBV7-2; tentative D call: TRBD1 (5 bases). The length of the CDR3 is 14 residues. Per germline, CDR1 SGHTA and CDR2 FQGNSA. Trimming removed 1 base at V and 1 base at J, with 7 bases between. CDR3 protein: CASSLEQAQETQYF. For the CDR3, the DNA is TGTGCCAGCAGCTTAGAACAGGCCCAAGAGACCCAGTACTTC.

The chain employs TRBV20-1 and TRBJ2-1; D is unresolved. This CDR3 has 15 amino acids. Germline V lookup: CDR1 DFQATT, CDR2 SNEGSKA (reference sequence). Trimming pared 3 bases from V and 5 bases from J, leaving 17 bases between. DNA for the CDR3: TGCAGTGCTAGTGGGCGGAACTCGAATAACAATGAGCAGTTCTTC. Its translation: CSASGRNSNNNEQFF.

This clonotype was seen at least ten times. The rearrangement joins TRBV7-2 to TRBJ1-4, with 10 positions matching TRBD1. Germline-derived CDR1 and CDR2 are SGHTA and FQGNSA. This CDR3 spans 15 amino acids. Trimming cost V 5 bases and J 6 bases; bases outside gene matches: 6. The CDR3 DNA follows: TGTGCCAGCAGCCGGGACAGGGGATCGGATGAAAAACTGTTTTTT. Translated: CASSRDRGSDEKLFF.

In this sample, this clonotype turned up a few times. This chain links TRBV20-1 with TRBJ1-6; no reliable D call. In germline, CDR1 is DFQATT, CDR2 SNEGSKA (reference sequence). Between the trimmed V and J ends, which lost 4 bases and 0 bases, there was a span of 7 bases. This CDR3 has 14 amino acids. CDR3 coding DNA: TGCAGTGCTACCCGGATCTCCTATAATTCACCCCTCCACTTT. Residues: CSATRISYNSPLHF.

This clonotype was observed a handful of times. Written as DNA, the CDR3 is TGCGCCAGCATGAGTAGCATTGGGACCGGGGAGCTGTTTTTT. It codes for CASMSSIGTGELFF. V gene TRBV5-1 combines with J gene TRBJ2-2; D is unresolved. Germline-derived CDR1 and CDR2 are SGHRS and YFSETQ. V lost 6 bases and J 5 bases, leaving 14 bases between the germline ends. CDR3 length: 14 residues.

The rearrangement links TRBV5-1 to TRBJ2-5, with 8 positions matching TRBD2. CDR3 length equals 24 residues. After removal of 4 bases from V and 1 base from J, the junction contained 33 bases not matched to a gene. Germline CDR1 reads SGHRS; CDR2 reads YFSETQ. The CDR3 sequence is CASSPWRDSLPSGSFGRFQETQYF. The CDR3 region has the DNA TGCGCCAGCAGCCCATGGAGGGATTCTTTGCCGAGCGGGAGTTTCGGGAGGTTCCAAGAGACCCAGTACTTC.

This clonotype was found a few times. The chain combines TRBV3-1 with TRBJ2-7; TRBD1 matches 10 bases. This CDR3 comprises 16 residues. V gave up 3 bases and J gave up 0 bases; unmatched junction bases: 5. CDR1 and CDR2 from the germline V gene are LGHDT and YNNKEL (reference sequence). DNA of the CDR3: TGTGCCAGCAGCCACTACCGGGACAGGGGCTCCTACGAGCAGTACTTC. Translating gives CASSHYRDRGSYEQYF.

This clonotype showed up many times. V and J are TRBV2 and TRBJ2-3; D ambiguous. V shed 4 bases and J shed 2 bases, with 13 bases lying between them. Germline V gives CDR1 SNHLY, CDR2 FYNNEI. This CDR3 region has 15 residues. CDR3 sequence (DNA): TGTGCCAGCAGTGTTTGGCGCCAGCTCACAGATACGCAGTATTTT. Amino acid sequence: CASSVWRQLTDTQYF.